Listed here are 27 T cell receptor beta chains from one sample, sequenced in a study of blood T cell repertoires in COVID-19. Repertoires were generated with immunoSEQ multiplex PCR, while TCRdb's copy carries only in-frame clones and drops some. The sample includes fewer than 200,000 clones, about four fifths of them seen just once. Specimen: peripheral blood. The receptors shown here come from a man between 60 and 75 years old with acute or convalescent COVID-19.

This chain uses TRBV24-1 with TRBJ1-2, with 7 bases aligning to TRBD1. V gave up 0 bases and J gave up 7 bases; unmatched junction bases: 4. This CDR3 region has 14 residues. Germline V CDR1 and CDR2: KGHDR, SFDVKD. CDR3 coding DNA: TGTGCCACCAGTGATTTGACAGGGGATGGTGGCTACACCTTC. It codes for CATSDLTGDGGYTF.

J is TRBJ2-1 and V is TRBV12-3 or TRBV12-4; D not resolved. CDR3 size: 13 residues. Trimming left V 5 bases short and J 2 bases short, with 7 bases between. CDR3 nucleotides: TGTGCCAGCAGTCCTCGCGCCTACAATGAGCAGTTCTTC. Its protein product is CASSPRAYNEQFF.

This chain joins TRBV6-4 and TRBJ1-5, with 7 nucleotides matching TRBD1. The ends lost 4 bases at V and 7 bases at J; junction bases unmatched: 10. Germline V gene lookup returns CDR1 MRHNA and CDR2 SNTAGT. The CDR3 length is 15 residues. For the CDR3, the DNA is TGTGCCAGCAGTGGACAGGGAAAGGTCGCCCAGCCCCAGCATTTT. Protein product: CASSGQGKVAQPQHF.

V usage is TRBV6-5 and J usage is TRBJ1-1, with D possibly matching TRBD1 (6 bases). Trimming took off 6 bases at V and 1 base at J, with 15 bases between the two ends. The CDR3 extends over 15 amino acids. Germline CDR1 and CDR2: MNHEY and SVGAGI. CDR3 loop: CASRSGGHRNTEAFF. The CDR3 nucleotides read TGTGCCAGCAGGTCGGGGGGACACCGGAACACTGAAGCTTTCTTT.

The chain's CDR3 is CATSRERTGIQPQHF. CDR3 in DNA: TGTGCCACCAGCAGAGAAAGGACAGGGATTCAGCCCCAGCATTTT. The chain couples TRBV15 to TRBJ1-5, with TRBD1 identical over 8 bases. CDR1 is LNHNV and CDR2 is YYDKDF in the germline V gene (reference sequence). Germline trimming cut 0 bases from V and 6 bases from J; bases unmatched to any gene: 4. CDR3 length equals 15 residues.

The chain carries TRBV24-1 and TRBJ2-3; TRBD1 might be the D (5 bases). CDR1 and CDR2 from the germline V gene are KGHDR and SFDVKD. Trimming took 2 bases from V and 0 from J, leaving 8 bases between them. This CDR3 region has 15 residues. This CDR3 is CATSDSPGSTDTQYF. The CDR3 DNA sequence: TGTGCCACCAGTGATTCGCCAGGGAGCACAGATACGCAGTATTTT.

The chain carries TRBV30 and TRBJ2-7; 7 bases fit TRBD1. The trim removed 4 bases at V and 1 base at J, leaving 4 bases unmatched. Germline V gives CDR1 GTSNPN, CDR2 SVGIG (reference sequence). There are 13 residues in the CDR3. CDR3 sequence (DNA): TGTGCCTGGATCCGACAGGGTTCCTACGAGCAGTACTTC. This sequence encodes CAWIRQGSYEQYF.

The rearrangement uses TRBV6-5 and TRBJ2-2; 9 nucleotides agree with TRBD1. The V segment lost 5 bases and the J segment 5 bases; nucleotides outside the gene matches: 6. The CDR3 has 15 residues. Germline CDR1 MNHEY, CDR2 SVGAGI. The CDR3 DNA reads as TGTGCCAGCAGTACACAGGGGGCGCTTACCGGGGAGCTGTTTTTT. The encoded protein is CASSTQGALTGELFF.

This chain connects TRBV3-1 (or the pseudogene TRBV3-2) to TRBJ2-7; the match to TRBD2 covers 9 bases. The CDR3 consists of 16 residues. CDR1 is LGHDT and CDR2 is YNNKEL in the germline V gene (reference sequence). J lost 6 bases, V lost 2 bases, and 11 bases had no gene match. CDR3: CASSQSYLAGAGEQYF. Written as DNA, the CDR3 is TGTGCCAGCAGCCAATCCTATTTAGCGGGGGCAGGCGAGCAGTACTTC.

This clone was picked up one time. The chain combines TRBV20-1 with TRBJ1-1, with TRBD1 matching over 7 bases. Per the germline V gene, CDR1 is DFQATT and CDR2 is SNEGSKA (reference sequence). The CDR3 has 11 residues. V trimming: 2 bases; J trimming: 8 bases; junction bases outside the gene matches: 2. The CDR3 coding sequence is TGCAGTGCTAGAAGGGACAGAGAAGCTTTCTTT. It codes for CSARRDREAFF.

About this clone: At the DNA level, this CDR3 is encoded by other sequences in the same sample as well. This chain uses TRBV19 with TRBJ1-1; a possible D gene is TRBD1 (5 bases). Trimming took 3 bases from V and 3 from J, leaving 8 bases between them. Germline V CDR1 and CDR2: LNHDA, SQIVND (reference sequence). The CDR3 consists of 13 residues. CDR3 sequence reads: CASSIDRDTEAFF. CDR3 DNA: TGTGCCAGTAGTATCGACAGAGACACTGAAGCTTTCTTT.

The chain joins TRBV20-1 to TRBJ2-5; D gene unclear. V was cut by 2 bases and J by 4 bases, with 5 bases left in between. The CDR3 runs to 11 residues. Germline assignment: CDR1 DFQATT and CDR2 SNEGSKA (reference sequence). This CDR3 reads CSARLGETQYF. Here the CDR3 DNA reads TGCAGTGCTAGACTAGGAGAGACCCAGTACTTC.

The sample holds a few counts of this clone. This chain joins TRBV3-1 (or the pseudogene TRBV3-2) and TRBJ1-5; D unclear. V lost 1 base, J lost 1 base, and 8 bases lay in between. This CDR3 has 15 residues. Germline V CDR1 and CDR2: LGHDT, YNNKEL (reference sequence). CDR3 loop: CASSQAQASNQPQHF. CDR3 nucleotides: TGTGCCAGCAGCCAAGCGCAGGCCAGCAATCAGCCCCAGCATTTT.

The chain uses TRBV6-5 and TRBJ2-2; no clear D gene. CDR1 MNHEY and CDR2 SVGAGI come from the germline V gene. Trimming left V 7 bases short and J 1 base short, with 4 bases between. The CDR3 has 12 amino acids. The CDR3 protein is CASTMNTGELFF. The CDR3, as DNA: TGTGCCAGCACTATGAACACCGGGGAGCTGTTTTTT.

The chain links TRBV7-9 to TRBJ1-2; tentative D call: TRBD1 (6 bases). The CDR3 contains 16 residues. CDR1 is SEHNR and CDR2 is FQNEAQ in the germline V gene (reference sequence). The V and J ends lost 2 bases and 5 bases respectively, with 18 bases between them. CDR3 region: CASSLLGGGRLYGYTF. CDR3 in DNA: TGTGCCAGCAGCTTATTGGGCGGGGGCAGACTATATGGCTACACCTTC.

Here the CDR3 reads CASSEDRGYGYTF. CDR3 nucleotide sequence: TGTGCCAGCAGTGAGGACAGGGGTTACGGCTACACCTTC. The rearrangement joins TRBV6-1 to TRBJ1-2, with 9 bases lining up with TRBD1. The CDR3 runs 13 residues. V shed 3 bases and J 8 bases; nucleotides not matched to a gene: 4. Germline CDR1 reads MNHNS; CDR2 reads SASEGT.

The V call is TRBV5-4, the J call TRBJ2-1, with 8 bases identical to TRBD2. The CDR3 runs 15 residues. Germline assignment: CDR1 SGHNT and CDR2 YYREEE (reference sequence). V gave up 2 bases and J gave up 4 bases; unmatched junction bases: 5. The chain's CDR3 is CASSFPGLDYNEQFF. The CDR3 DNA sequence: TGTGCCAGCAGCTTCCCGGGACTAGATTACAATGAGCAGTTCTTC.

V gene TRBV19 combines with J gene TRBJ1-3, with TRBD1 matching over 11 bases. Trimming at V came to 7 bases and at J to 4 bases, leaving 9 bases not matched to a gene. Germline V gene lookup returns CDR1 LNHDA and CDR2 SQIVND (reference sequence). The CDR3 spans 16 residues. The CDR3 protein is CASTSGQGVIGNTIYF. CDR3 DNA: TGTGCCAGTACCTCGGGACAGGGGGTGATCGGAAACACCATATATTTT.

This clone was picked up a small number of times. The V call is TRBV12-3 or TRBV12-4, the J call TRBJ1-1, with D unresolved. The V end lost 7 bases, the J end lost 8 bases, and 11 bases lay between the germline ends. The CDR3 totals 11 residues. In nucleotides, the CDR3 is TGTGCCAGCACCCTGGGAGGGGAAGCTTTCTTT. It translates to CASTLGGEAFF.

This clone appeared a few times. This chain connects TRBV6-5 to TRBJ1-4, with D unclear. This CDR3 has 15 amino acids. Germline lookup yields CDR1 MNHEY and CDR2 SVGAGI. Trimming pared 6 bases from V and 4 bases from J, leaving 15 bases between. CDR3 sequence: CASSLSGQFNEKLFF. Written as DNA, the CDR3 is TGTGCCAGCAGCCTAAGCGGGCAGTTTAATGAAAAACTGTTTTTT.

The genes are TRBV29-1 and TRBJ2-1, with 12 bases lining up with TRBD2. V was pared by 7 bases and J by 4 bases, with 8 bases of the junction left unmatched. The CDR3 extends over 15 amino acids. Germline CDR1 is SQVTM and CDR2 is ANQGSEA. CDR3 nucleotide sequence: TGCAGCGCTACGTCCGGGACTAGCGGGTACAATGAGCAGTTCTTC. Translating gives CSATSGTSGYNEQFF.

The chain employs TRBV7-9 and TRBJ2-2; 9 bases are a match to TRBD2. CDR1 and CDR2 from the germline V gene are SEHNR and FQNEAQ (reference sequence). With V trimmed by 4 bases and J by 5 bases, 14 bases remained unmatched. This CDR3 spans 18 amino acids. The CDR3 DNA reads TGTGCCAGCAGCTCCCCGGCCGGGCGGGGGGGCCCAACCGGGGAGCTGTTTTTT. As protein: CASSSPAGRGGPTGELFF.

This sequence joins TRBV30 and TRBJ2-7; TRBD2 agrees at 10 bases. Trimming at V came to 0 bases and at J to 2 bases, leaving 4 bases not matched to a gene. The CDR3 consists of 15 residues. Germline assignment: CDR1 GTSNPN and CDR2 SVGIG (reference sequence). CDR3 region: CAWSVRTSGPYEQYF. DNA of the CDR3: TGTGCCTGGAGTGTAAGGACTAGCGGACCCTACGAGCAGTACTTC. Based on the CDR3 plus reference TRBV30 and TRBJ2-7, the full variable domain is SQTIHQWPATLVQPVGSPLSLECTVEGTSNPNLYWYRQAAGRGLQLLFYSVGIGQISSEVPQNLSASRPQDRQFILSSKKLLLSDSGFYLCAWSVRTSGPYEQYFGPGTRLTVT.

The CDR3 coding sequence is TGTGCCAGTATTGGGACTGACTCCTACGAGCAGTACTTC. Translated: CASIGTDSYEQYF. The chain couples TRBV19 to TRBJ2-7, with D possibly TRBD2 on 6 matching bases. The CDR3 covers 13 residues. Germline CDR1 reads LNHDA; CDR2 reads SQIVND (reference sequence). V lost 7 bases and J 0 bases, leaving 10 bases between the germline ends. Based on the CDR3 plus reference TRBV19 and TRBJ2-7, the full variable domain is DGGITQSPKYLFRKEGQNVTLSCEQNLNHDAMYWYRQDPGQGLRLIYYSQIVNDFQKGDIAEGYSVSREKKESFPLTVTSAQKNPTAFYLCASIGTDSYEQYFGPGTRLTVT.

The chain links TRBV24-1 to TRBJ1-2, with TRBD1 as a possible D gene (5 bases). The ends were cut back, 12 bases at V and 8 bases at J, with 15 bases in the middle. CDR1 is KGHDR, CDR2 SFDVKD, per germline. This CDR3 contains 11 residues. In nucleotides, the CDR3 is TGTGCCCCAACAGGCGTTCGGGGCTACACCTTC. Protein sequence: CAPTGVRGYTF.

V is TRBV4-1 and J is TRBJ2-2; D might be TRBD2 (5 bases). The CDR3 runs to 16 residues. Trimming took off 3 bases at V and 3 bases at J, with 14 bases between the two ends. Germline lookup yields CDR1 MGHRA and CDR2 YSYEKL. The CDR3 sequence is CASSQYPAVYTGELFF. DNA of the CDR3: TGCGCCAGCAGCCAGTATCCAGCGGTCTACACCGGGGAGCTGTTTTTT.

The CDR3: CAIAYMTSGAYNEQFF. CDR3 coding DNA: TGTGCCATCGCGTACATGACTAGCGGAGCCTACAATGAGCAGTTCTTC. The V and J genes are TRBV28 and TRBJ2-1, with 9 nucleotides matching TRBD2. The ends lost 10 bases at V and 2 bases at J; junction bases unmatched: 12. Germline values: CDR1 MDHEN, CDR2 SYDVKM. The CDR3 is 16 amino acids.